This T cell receptor beta chain was profiled in a study of beta chain features in type 1 diabetes. Study-level results: People with Type 1 diabetes carried modestly yet significantly shorter TCRB CDR3s in all four CD4+ subsets. Patients' naive, central memory and Treg TCRB repertoires seemed closer to one another than those of healthy donors.

Donors underwent one heparinised blood draw, about 110 mL on average. Each population that was sorted was more than 95% pure. In its sample, this clone was seen a few times. The antigen is unknown. Of the isolated RNA, all was reverse transcribed, and so the sequenced material was expressed TCRB transcripts. About 4 million reads per sample were averaged for naive, central memory and regulatory samples. Clones were sequenced by immunoSEQ multiplex PCR, and TCRdb holds only the in-frame ones, with some missing. Here the sample spans around 690,000 clones, about an eighth being singletons. The receptor was isolated from a young man with type 1 diabetes. What was sequenced was naive CD4+ T cells from blood.

CDR3 in amino acids: CASSSQGSPYEQYF. For the CDR3, the DNA is TGTGCCAGCAGTTCACAGGGATCCCCCTACGAGCAGTACTTC. V and J are TRBV2 and TRBJ2-7; tentative D call: TRBD1 (6 bases). The CDR3 has 14 amino acids. Trimming stripped 5 bases from V and 2 bases from J, with 13 bases between. Germline-derived CDR1 and CDR2 are SNHLY and FYNNEI.